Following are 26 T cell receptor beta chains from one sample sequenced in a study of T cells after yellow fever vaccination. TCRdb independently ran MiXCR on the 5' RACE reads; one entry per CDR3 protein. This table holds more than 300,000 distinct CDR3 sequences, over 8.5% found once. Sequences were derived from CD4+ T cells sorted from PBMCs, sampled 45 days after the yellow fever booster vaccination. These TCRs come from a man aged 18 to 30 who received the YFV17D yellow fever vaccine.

In nucleotides, the CDR3 is TGTGCCAGCAGTTTAGGGGACACAAAGTACTTC. Translating it yields CASSLGDTKYF. The V call is TRBV12-3 or TRBV12-4, the J call TRBJ2-7; a possible D gene is TRBD1 (6 bases). This CDR3 has 11 residues. V dropped 1 base and J dropped 11 bases, with 9 bases sitting between them.

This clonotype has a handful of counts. CDR3 DNA sequence: TGCGCCAGCAGTGAGGTGCTAGCGTTCACCGGGGAGCTGTTTTTT. It encodes CASSEVLAFTGELFF. This rearrangement joins TRBV10-2 to TRBJ2-2, with D maybe TRBD2 (6 bases). V lost 2 bases and J lost 4, with 11 bases in between. Germline V CDR1 and CDR2: WSHSY, SAAADI. This CDR3 is 15 amino acids long.

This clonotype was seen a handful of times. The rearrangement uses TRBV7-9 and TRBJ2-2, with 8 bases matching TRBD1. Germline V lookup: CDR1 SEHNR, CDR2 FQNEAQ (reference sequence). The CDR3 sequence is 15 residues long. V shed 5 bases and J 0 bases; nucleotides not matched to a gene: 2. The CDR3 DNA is TGTGCCAGCAGCCGGGACAGGACGAACACCGGGGAGCTGTTTTTT. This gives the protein CASSRDRTNTGELFF.

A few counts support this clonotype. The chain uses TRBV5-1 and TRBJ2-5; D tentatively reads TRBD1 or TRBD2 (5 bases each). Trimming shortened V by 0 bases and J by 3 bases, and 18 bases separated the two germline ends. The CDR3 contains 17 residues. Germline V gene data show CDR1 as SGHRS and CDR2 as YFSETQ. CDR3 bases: TGCGCCAGCAGCTTGGCCCTCTCGGGGCAGGTAGAAGAGACCCAGTACTTC. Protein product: CASSLALSGQVEETQYF.

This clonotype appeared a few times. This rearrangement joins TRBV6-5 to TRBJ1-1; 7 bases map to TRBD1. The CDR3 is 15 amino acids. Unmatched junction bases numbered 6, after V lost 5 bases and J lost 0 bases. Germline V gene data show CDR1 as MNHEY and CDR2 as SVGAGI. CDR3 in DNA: TGTGCCAGCAGTAAAAAGGGGGCAGTGAACACTGAAGCTTTCTTT. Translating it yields CASSKKGAVNTEAFF.

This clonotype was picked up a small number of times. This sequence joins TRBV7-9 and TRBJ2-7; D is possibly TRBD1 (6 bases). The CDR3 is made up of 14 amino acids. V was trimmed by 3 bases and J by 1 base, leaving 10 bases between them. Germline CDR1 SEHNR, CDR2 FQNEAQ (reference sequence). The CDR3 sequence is CASSLNRESYEQYF. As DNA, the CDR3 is TGTGCCAGCAGCTTGAACAGGGAGTCCTACGAGCAGTACTTC.

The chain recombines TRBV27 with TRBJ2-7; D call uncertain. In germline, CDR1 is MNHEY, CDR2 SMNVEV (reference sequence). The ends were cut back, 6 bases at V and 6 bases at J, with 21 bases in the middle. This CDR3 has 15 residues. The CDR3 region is CASRSGRSGYSEQYV. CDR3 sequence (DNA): TGTGCCAGCAGATCGGGCCGGTCCGGTTATAGCGAGCAGTACGTC.

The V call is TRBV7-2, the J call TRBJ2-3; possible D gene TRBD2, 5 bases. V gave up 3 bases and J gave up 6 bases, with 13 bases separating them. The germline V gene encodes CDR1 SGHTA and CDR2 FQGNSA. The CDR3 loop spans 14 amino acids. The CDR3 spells CASSFLYGSDTQYF. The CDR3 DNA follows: TGTGCCAGCAGCTTTCTTTATGGGAGCGATACGCAGTATTTT. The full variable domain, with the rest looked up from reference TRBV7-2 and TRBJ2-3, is GAGVSQSPSNKVTEKGKDVELRCDPISGHTALYWYRQSLGQGLEFLIYFQGNSAPDKSGLPSDRFSAERTGGSVSTLTIQRTQQEDSAVYLCASSFLYGSDTQYFGPGTRLTVL.

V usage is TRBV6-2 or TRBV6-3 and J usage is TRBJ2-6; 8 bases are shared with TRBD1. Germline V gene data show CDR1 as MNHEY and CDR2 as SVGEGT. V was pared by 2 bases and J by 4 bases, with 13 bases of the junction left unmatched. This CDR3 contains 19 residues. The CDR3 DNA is TGTGCCAGCAGTTACGCGACCCTCCAGGGGGCGCGAGGGGCCAACGTCCTGACTTTC. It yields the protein CASSYATLQGARGANVLTF.

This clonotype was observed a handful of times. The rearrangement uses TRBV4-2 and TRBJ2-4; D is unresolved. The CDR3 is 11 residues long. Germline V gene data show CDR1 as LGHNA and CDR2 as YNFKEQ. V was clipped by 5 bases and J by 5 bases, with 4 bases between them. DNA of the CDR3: TGTGCCAGCAGCGCACAAAACATTCAGTACTTC. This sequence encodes CASSAQNIQYF.

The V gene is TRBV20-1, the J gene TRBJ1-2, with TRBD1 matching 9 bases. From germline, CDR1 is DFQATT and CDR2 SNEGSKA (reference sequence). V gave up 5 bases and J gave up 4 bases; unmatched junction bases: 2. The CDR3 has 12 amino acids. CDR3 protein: CSALTGGYGYTF. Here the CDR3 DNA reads TGCAGTGCTTTGACAGGGGGCTATGGCTACACCTTC.

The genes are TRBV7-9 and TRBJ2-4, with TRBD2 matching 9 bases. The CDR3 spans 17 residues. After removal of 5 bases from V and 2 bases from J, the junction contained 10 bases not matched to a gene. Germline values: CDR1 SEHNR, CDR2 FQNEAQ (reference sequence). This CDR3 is CASSRNGGGASKNIQYF. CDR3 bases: TGTGCCAGCAGCAGGAACGGCGGGGGGGCTTCCAAAAACATTCAGTACTTC.

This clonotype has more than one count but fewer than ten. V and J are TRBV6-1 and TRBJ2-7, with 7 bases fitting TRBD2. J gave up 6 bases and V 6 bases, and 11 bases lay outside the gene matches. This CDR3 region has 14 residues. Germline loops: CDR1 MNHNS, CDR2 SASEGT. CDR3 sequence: CASRRLAVGTEQYF. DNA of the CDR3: TGTGCCAGCAGAAGACTAGCTGTCGGGACCGAGCAGTACTTC.

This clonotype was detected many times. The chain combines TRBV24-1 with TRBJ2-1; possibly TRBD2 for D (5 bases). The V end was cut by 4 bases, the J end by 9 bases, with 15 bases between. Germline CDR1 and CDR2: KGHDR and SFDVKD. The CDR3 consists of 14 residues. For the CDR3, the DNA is TGTGCCACCAGTGACCCCCGGACTGGCCCTGAGCAGTTCTTC. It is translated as CATSDPRTGPEQFF.

CDR3 sequence (DNA): TGTGCCAGCAGCTCCCTTGGCACAACTAATGAAAAACTGTTTTTT. It codes for CASSSLGTTNEKLFF. The chain couples TRBV7-9 to TRBJ1-4; unclear D gene. Germline V gene data show CDR1 as SEHNR and CDR2 as FQNEAQ (reference sequence). V lost 4 bases and J lost 0, with 9 bases in between. CDR3 length: 15 amino acids.

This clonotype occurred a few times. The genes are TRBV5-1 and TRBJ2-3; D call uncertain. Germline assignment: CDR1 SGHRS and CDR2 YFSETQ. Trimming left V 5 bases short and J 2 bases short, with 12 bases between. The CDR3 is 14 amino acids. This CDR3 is CASRIVGLTDTQYF. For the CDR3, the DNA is TGCGCCAGCAGGATAGTGGGCCTCACAGATACGCAGTATTTT.

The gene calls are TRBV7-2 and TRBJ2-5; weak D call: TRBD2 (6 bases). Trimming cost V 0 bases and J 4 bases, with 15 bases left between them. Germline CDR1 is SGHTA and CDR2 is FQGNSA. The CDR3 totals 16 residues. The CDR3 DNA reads TGTGCCAGCAGCTTAGCGCTCACTAGCAACGGAGAGACCCAGTACTTC. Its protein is CASSLALTSNGETQYF.

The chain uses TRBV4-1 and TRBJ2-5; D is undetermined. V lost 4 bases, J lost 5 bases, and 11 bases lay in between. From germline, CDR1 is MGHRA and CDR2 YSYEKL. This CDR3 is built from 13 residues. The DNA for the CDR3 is TGCGCCAGCAGCCGCTTAGAAAGGGAGACCCAGTACTTC. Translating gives CASSRLERETQYF.

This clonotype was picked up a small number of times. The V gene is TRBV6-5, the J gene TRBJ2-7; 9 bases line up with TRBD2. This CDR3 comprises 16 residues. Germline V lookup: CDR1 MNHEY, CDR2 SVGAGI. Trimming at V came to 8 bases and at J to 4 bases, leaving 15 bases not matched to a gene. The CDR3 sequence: CASSESMLAGPYEQYF. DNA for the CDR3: TGTGCCAGCTCTGAGAGTATGCTAGCGGGGCCATACGAGCAGTACTTC.

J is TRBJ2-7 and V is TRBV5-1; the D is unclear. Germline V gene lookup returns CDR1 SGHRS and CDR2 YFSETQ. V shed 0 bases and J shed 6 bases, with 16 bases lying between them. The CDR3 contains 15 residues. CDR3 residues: CASSLVGLTLGEQYF. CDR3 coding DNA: TGCGCCAGCAGCTTGGTGGGTCTTACCCTTGGCGAGCAGTACTTC.

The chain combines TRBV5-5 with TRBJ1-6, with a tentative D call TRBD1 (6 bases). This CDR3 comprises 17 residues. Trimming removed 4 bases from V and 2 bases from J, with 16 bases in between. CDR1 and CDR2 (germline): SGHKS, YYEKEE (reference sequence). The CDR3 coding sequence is TGTGCCAGCAGCATTACCACAGGGTCCGCCTATAATTCACCCCTCCACTTT. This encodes CASSITTGSAYNSPLHF. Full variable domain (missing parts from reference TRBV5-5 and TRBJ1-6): DAGVTQSPTHLIKTRGQQVTLRCSPISGHKSVSWYQQVLGQGPQFIFQYYEKEERGRGNFPDRFSARQFPNYSSELNVNALLLGDSALYLCASSITTGSAYNSPLHFGNGTRLTVT.

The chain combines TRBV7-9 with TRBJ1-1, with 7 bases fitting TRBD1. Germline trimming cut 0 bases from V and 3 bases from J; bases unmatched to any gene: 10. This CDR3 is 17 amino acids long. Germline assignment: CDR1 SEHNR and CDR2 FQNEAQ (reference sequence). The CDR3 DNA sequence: TGTGCCAGCAGCTTAGCATTCTGGCAGGGGGTCGACACTGAAGCTTTCTTT. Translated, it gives CASSLAFWQGVDTEAFF.

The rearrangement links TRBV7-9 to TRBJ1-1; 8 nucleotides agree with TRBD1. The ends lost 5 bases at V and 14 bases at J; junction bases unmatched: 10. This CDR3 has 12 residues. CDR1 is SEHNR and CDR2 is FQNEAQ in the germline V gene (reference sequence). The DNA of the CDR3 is TGTGCCAGCAGCCGCGATCAGGGGGCTTTGTTCTTT. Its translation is CASSRDQGALFF.

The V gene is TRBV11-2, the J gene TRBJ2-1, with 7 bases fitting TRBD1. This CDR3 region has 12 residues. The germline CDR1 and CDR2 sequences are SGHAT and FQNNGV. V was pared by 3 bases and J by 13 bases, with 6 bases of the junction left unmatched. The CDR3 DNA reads TGTGCCAGCAGCTTGCAAACAGGGGCTCAGTTCTTC. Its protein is CASSLQTGAQFF.

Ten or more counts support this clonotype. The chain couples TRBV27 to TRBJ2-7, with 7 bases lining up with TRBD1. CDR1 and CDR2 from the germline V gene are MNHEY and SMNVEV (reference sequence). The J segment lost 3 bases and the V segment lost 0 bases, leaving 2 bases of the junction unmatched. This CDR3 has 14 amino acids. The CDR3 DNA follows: TGTGCCAGCAGTTTATCTAGGGACAGCTACGAGCAGTACTTC. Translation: CASSLSRDSYEQYF.

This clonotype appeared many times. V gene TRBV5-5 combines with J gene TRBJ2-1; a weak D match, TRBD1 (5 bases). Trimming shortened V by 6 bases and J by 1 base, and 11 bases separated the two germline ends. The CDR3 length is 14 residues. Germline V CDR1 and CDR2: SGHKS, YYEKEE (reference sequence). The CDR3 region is CASTTKGSYNEQFF. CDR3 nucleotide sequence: TGTGCCAGCACGACGAAGGGGTCCTACAATGAGCAGTTCTTC. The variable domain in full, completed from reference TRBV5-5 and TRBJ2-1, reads DAGVTQSPTHLIKTRGQQVTLRCSPISGHKSVSWYQQVLGQGPQFIFQYYEKEERGRGNFPDRFSARQFPNYSSELNVNALLLGDSALYLCASTTKGSYNEQFFGPGTRLTVL.